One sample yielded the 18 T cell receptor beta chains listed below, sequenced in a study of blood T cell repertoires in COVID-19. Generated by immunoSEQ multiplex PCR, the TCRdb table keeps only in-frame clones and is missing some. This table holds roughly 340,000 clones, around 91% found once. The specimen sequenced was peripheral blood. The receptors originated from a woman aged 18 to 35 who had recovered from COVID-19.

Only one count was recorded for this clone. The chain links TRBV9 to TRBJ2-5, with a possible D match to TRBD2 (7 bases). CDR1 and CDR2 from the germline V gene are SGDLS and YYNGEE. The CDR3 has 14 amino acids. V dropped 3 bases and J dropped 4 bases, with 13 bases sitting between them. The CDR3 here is CASSGGGRAETQYF. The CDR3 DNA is TGTGCCAGCAGCGGAGGGGGGAGGGCAGAGACCCAGTACTTC.

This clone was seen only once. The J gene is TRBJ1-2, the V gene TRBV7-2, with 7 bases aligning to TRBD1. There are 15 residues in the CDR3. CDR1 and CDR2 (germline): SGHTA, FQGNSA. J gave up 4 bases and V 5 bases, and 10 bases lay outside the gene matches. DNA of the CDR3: TGTGCCAGCAGCCTCTGGTTGACAGGGCCCTATGGCTACACCTTC. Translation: CASSLWLTGPYGYTF.

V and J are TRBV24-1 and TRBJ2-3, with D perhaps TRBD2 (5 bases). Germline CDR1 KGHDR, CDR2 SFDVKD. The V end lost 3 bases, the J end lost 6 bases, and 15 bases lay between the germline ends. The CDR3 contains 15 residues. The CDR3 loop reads CATSDPRGPGDTQYF. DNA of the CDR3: TGTGCCACCAGTGATCCTCGGGGTCCGGGGGATACGCAGTATTTT.

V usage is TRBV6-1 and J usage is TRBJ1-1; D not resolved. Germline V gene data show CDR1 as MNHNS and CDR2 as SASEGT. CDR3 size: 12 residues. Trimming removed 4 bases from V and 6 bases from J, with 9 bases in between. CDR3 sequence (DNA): TGTGCCAGCAGTGCCGTGAGGGCTGAAGCTTTCTTT. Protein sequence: CASSAVRAEAFF.

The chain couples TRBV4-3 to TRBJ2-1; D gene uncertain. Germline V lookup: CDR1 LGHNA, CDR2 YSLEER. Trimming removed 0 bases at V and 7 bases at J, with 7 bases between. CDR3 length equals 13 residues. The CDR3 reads CASSQDISNEQFF. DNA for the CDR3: TGCGCCAGCAGCCAAGATATATCTAATGAGCAGTTCTTC.

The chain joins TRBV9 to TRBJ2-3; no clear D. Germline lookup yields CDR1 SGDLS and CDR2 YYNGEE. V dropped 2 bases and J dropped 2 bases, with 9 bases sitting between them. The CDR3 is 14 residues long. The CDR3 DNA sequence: TGTGCCAGCAGCGTGGAAGACTTCACAGATACGCAGTATTTT. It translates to CASSVEDFTDTQYF.

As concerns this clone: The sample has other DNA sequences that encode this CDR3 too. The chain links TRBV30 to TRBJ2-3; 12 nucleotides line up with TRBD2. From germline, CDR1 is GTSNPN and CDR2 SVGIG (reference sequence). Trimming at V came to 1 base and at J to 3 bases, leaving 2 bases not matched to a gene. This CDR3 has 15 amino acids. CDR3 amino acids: CAWSGGLAGTDTQYF. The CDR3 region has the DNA TGTGCCTGGAGTGGCGGACTAGCGGGAACAGATACGCAGTATTTT. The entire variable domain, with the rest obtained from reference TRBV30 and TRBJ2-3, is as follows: SQTIHQWPATLVQPVGSPLSLECTVEGTSNPNLYWYRQAAGRGLQLLFYSVGIGQISSEVPQNLSASRPQDRQFILSSKKLLLSDSGFYLCAWSGGLAGTDTQYFGPGTRLTVL.

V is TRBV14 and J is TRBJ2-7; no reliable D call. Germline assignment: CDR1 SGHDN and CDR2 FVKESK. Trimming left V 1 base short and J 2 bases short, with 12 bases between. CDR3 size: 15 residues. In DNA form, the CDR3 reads TGTGCCAGCAGCCAAGGTCCCCCATGTGCCTACGAGCAGTACGTC. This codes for CASSQGPPCAYEQYV.

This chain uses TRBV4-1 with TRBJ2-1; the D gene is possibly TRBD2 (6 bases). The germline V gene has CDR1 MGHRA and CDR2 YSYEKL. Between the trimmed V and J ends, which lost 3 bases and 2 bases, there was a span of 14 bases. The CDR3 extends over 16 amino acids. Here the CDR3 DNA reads TGCGCCAGCAGCCATCCTGGGACTGATCCCTACAATGAGCAGTTCTTC. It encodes CASSHPGTDPYNEQFF.

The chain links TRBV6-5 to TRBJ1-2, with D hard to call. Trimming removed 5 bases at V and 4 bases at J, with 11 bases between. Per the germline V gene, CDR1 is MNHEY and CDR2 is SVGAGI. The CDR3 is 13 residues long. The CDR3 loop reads CASSLSGFYGYTF. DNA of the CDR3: TGTGCCAGCAGTCTGTCGGGTTTCTATGGCTACACCTTC.

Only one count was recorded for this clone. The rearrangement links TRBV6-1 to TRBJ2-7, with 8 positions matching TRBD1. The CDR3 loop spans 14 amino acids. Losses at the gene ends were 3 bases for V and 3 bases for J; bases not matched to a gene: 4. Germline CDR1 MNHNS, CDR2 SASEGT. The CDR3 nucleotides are TGTGCCAGCAGTGAGGACAGGGTGCTCTACGAGCAGTACGTC. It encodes CASSEDRVLYEQYV.

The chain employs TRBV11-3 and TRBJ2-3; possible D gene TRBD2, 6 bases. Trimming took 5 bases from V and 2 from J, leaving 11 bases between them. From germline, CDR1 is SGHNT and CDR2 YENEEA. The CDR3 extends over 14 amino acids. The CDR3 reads CASSARDSTDTQYF. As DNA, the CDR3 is TGTGCCAGCAGCGCCCGGGACTCCACAGATACGCAGTATTTT.

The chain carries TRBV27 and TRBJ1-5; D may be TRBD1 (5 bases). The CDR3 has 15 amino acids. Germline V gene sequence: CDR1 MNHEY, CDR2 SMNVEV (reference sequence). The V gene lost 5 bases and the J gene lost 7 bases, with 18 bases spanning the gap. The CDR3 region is CASSRTNRGLQPQHF. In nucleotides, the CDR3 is TGTGCCAGCAGTAGAACAAATAGGGGTTTGCAGCCCCAGCATTTT.

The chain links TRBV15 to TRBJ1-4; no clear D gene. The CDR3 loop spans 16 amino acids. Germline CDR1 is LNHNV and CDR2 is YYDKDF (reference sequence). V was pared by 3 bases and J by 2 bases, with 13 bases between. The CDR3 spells CATSRIGVRTNEKLFF. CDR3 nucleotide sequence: TGTGCCACCAGCAGGATCGGGGTGAGGACTAATGAAAAACTGTTTTTT.

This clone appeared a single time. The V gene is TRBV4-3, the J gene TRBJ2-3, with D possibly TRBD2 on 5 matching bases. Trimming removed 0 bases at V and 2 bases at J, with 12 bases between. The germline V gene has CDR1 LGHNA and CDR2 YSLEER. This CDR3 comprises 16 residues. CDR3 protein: CASSQDREGYTDTQYF. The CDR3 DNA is TGCGCCAGCAGCCAAGACCGTGAGGGATACACAGATACGCAGTATTTT.

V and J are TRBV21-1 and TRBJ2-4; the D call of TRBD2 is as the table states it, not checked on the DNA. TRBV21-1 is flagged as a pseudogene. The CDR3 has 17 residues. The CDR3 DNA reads TGTGCCAGCCCCAAAATGAGGCGGGAGGAGGCCAAAAACATTCAGTACTTC. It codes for CASPKMRREEAKNIQYF.

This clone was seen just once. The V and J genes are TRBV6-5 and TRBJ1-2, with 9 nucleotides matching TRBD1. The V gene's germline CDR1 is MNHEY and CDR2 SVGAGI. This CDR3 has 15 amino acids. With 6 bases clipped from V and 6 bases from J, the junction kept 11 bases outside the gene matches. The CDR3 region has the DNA TGTGCCAGCAGCCGTACCTCAACAGGGGGCCATGGCTACACCTTC. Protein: CASSRTSTGGHGYTF.

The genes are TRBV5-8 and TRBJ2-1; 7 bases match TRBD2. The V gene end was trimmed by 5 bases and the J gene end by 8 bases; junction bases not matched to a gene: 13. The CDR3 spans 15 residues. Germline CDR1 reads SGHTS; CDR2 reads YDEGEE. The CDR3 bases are TGTGCCAGCAGAAACGAGGGGAGGGTTGGGGATGAGCAGTTCTTC. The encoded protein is CASRNEGRVGDEQFF.